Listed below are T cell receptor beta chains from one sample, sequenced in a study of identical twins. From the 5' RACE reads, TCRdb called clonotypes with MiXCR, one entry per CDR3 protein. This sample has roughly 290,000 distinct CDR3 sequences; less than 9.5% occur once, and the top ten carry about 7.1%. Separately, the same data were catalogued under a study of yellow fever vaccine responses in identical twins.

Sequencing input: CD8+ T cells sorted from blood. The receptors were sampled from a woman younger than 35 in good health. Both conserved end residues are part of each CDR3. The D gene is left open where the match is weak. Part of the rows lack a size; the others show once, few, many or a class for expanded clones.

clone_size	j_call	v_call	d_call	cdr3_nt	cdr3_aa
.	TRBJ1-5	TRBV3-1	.	TGTGCCAGCAGCCAAGGGACGGCGGAAAATCAGCCCCAGCATTTT	CASSQGTAENQPQHF
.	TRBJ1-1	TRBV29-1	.	TGCAGCGTTGTAGTGGTTGGGGTTGAAGCTTTCTTT	CSVVVVGVEAFF
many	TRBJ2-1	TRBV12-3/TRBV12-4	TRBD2	TGTGCCAGCAGTACCGGGACTAGCTCCTACAATGAGCAGTTCTTC	CASSTGTSSYNEQFF
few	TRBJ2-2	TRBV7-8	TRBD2	TGTGCCAGCAGCTCCGTAGCGGGTACCGGGGAGCTGTTTTTT	CASSSVAGTGELFF
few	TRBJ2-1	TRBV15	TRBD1	TGTGCCACCAGCAGAGATCGGACAGGGGGCGATGAGCAGTTCTTC	CATSRDRTGGDEQFF
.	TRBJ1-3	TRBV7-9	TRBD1	TGTGCCAGCAGCTTTATTGGGACAGGCGATGGAAACACCATATATTTT	CASSFIGTGDGNTIYF
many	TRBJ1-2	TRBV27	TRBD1	TGTGCCAGCAGTTTATCGAGGACAGGGGGAGCTGGCTACACCTTC	CASSLSRTGGAGYTF
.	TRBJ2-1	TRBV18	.	TGTGCCAGCTCACCAAGGGAAAGTCGGTACAATGAGCAGTTCTTC	CASSPRESRYNEQFF
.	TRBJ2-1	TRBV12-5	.	TGTGCTAGTGGTTTGGGTACCCTGACAGGCAGCTCCTACAATGAGCAGTTCTTC	CASGLGTLTGSSYNEQFF
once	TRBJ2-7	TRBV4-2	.	TGTGCCAGCAGCCAAGAACTTGGGCAACCATCCTACGAGCAGTACTTC	CASSQELGQPSYEQYF
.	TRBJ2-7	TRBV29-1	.	TGCAGCGTTGAGGGGTCCACCTTCACCCAGTACTTC	CSVEGSTFTQYF
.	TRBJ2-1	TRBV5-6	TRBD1	TGTGCCAGCAGCCTAGCCGACAGGGGGATCTACAATGAGCAGTTCTTC	CASSLADRGIYNEQFF
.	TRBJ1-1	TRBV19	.	TGTGCCAGTAGTATAGGGACGGGTTATGACACTGAAGCTTTCTTT	CASSIGTGYDTEAFF
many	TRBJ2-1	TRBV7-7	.	TGTGCTAGCAGCCCCGTTCCATCCAATGAGCAGTTCTTC	CASSPVPSNEQFF
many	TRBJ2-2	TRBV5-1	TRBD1	TGCGCCAGCAGCCCGGGACAGGGGCCCGGGGAGCTGTTTTTT	CASSPGQGPGELFF